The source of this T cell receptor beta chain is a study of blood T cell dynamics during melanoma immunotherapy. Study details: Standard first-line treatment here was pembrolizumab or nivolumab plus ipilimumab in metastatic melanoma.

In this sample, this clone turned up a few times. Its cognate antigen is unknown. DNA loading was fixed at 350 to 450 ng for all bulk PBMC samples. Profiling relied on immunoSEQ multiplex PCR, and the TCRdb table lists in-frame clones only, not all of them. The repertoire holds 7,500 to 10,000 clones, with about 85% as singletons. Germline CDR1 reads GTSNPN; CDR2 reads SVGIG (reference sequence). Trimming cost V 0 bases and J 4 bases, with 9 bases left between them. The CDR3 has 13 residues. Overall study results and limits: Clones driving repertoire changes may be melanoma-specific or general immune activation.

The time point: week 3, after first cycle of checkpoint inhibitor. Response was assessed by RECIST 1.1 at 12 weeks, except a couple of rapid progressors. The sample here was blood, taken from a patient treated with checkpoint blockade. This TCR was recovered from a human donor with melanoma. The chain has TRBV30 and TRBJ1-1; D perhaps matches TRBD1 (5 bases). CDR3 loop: CAWSVGGPTEAFF. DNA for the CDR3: TGTGCCTGGAGTGTGGGGGGACCCACTGAAGCTTTCTTT.